This TCR beta chain appears in the sequencing data of a study of cytomegalovirus exposure and HLA in healthy donors. Overall study context: In terms of ancestry, the Caucasian-associated cluster contained about four fifths of the approximately 400 genotyped donors. Findings of the study overall: Links to common viral pathogens appeared, in a later analysis, for several of the most significant clusters. Whilst most TCR sequences proved rare, a subset of public TCRs occurred across many donors.

Looked up from germline, CDR1 is SGHVS and CDR2 is FQNEAQ. The CDR3 has 19 amino acids. V shed 5 bases and J 0 bases; nucleotides not matched to a gene: 6. This clone was observed a single time. Its antigen is not identified. The PCR had 60 Vbeta and 13 Jbeta primers. Repertoires were generated with immunoSEQ multiplex PCR, while TCRdb's copy carries only in-frame clones and drops some. Among about 130,000 clones, approximately 69% were seen once, and the ten largest hold 3% to 5%. This chain links TRBV7-8 with TRBJ2-6; 14 bases agree with TRBD2. This receptor was taken from a middle-aged man in good health and CMV-seropositive. Material: PBMCs. The DNA of the CDR3 is TGTGCCAGCAGCCCGAGGACTAGCGGGGGGCCCTCTGGGGCCAACGTCCTGACTTTC. Residues: CASSPRTSGGPSGANVLTF.